The subject of this entry is one T cell receptor (beta chain). The data were obtained in a study of CD8+CD57+ T cells in acquired aplastic anemia. Patients chosen for sequencing had shown CD8+CD57+ cell expansion by flow cytometry. Template material for TCR beta VDJ and CDR3 profiling consisted of genomic DNA. TCRdb processed the reads anew with MiXCR; each CDR3 protein has one entry. The profile shows around 170,000 distinct CDR3 sequences, just under 50% of them singletons. Looked up from germline, CDR1 is SQVTM and CDR2 is ANQGSEA. With 1 base clipped from V and 3 bases from J, the junction kept 6 bases outside the gene matches. The CDR3 loop spans 15 amino acids.

The chain links TRBV29-1 to TRBJ2-7; 10 bases map to TRBD1. This sequence was found in a human donor with aplastic anemia. Sample: sorted CD4+, CD8+, or CD8+CD57+ T cells (not recorded which) from PBMCs. The CDR3 reads CSVEGGTGALYEQYF. The CDR3 bases are TGCAGCGTTGAAGGTGGGACAGGGGCCCTCTACGAGCAGTACTTC.